This TCR beta chain was found in a study of identical twins. Study-level findings and limits: Within twin pairs, the out-of-frame alpha sequences they shared showed excess low generation probability. The more abundant beta clonotypes in cord blood had fewer insertions, and memory repertoires did not show this. The presence of invariant MAIT and iNKT cells could partly confound analyses of zero-insertion sequences.

About this clonotype itself: The antigen remains unidentified.

The length of the CDR3 is 12 residues. Germline-derived CDR1 and CDR2 are SEHNR and FQNEAQ (reference sequence). The germline V and J ends were trimmed by 4 bases and 6 bases, with 9 bases remaining between them. TCRdb passed the 5' RACE reads through MiXCR, listing each CDR3 protein once. The repertoire holds 500,000 to 550,000 distinct CDR3 sequences, with under 25% as singletons. These data are also associated with another study on yellow fever vaccine responses in identical twins.

The receptor was isolated from a woman in her late teens or twenties in good health. The chain carries TRBV7-9 and TRBJ2-5; D ambiguous. Material: CD4+ T cells sorted from blood. The CDR3 loop reads CASSSPIKTQYF. For the CDR3, the DNA is TGTGCCAGCAGCTCCCCGATAAAGACCCAGTACTTC.